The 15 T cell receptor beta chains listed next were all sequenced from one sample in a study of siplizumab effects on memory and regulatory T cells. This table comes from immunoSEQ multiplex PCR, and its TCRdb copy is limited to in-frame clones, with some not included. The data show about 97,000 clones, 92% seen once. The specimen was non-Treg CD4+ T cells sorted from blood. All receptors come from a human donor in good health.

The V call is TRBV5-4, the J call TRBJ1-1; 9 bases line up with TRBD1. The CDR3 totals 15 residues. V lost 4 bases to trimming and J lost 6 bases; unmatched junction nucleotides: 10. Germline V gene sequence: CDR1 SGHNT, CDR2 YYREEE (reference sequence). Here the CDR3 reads CASSVTGGAFAEAFF. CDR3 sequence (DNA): TGTGCCAGCAGCGTGACAGGGGGTGCGTTCGCTGAAGCTTTCTTT. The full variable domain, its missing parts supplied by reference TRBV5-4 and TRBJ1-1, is ETGVTQSPTHLIKTRGQQVTLRCSSQSGHNTVSWYQQALGQGPQFIFQYYREEENGRGNFPPRFSGLQFPNYSSELNVNALELDDSALYLCASSVTGGAFAEAFFGQGTRLTVV.

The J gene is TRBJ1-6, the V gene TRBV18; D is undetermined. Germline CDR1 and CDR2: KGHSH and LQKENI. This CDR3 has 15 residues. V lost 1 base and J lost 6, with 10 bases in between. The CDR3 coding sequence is TGTGCCAGCTCACCACGCGGGTCCACTAATTCACCCCTCCACTTT. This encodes CASSPRGSTNSPLHF.

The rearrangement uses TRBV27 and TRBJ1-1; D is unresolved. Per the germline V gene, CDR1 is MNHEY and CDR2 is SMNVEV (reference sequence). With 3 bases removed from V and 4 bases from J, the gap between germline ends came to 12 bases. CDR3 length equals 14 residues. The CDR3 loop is CASSFRPHLTEAFF. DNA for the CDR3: TGTGCCAGCAGTTTCCGGCCGCACCTCACTGAAGCTTTCTTT.

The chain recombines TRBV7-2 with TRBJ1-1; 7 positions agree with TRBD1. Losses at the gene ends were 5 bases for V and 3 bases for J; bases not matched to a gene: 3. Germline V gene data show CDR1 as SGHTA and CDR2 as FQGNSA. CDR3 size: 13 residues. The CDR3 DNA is TGTGCCAGCAGCGTCGACAGGGACACTGAAGCTTTCTTT. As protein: CASSVDRDTEAFF.

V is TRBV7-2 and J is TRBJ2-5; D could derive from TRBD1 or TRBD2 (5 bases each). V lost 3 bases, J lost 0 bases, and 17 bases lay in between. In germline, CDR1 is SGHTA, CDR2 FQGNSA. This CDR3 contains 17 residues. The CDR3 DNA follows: TGTGCCAGCAGCTTGACTGGGACCGTGGGGTACCAAGAGACCCAGTACTTC. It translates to CASSLTGTVGYQETQYF.

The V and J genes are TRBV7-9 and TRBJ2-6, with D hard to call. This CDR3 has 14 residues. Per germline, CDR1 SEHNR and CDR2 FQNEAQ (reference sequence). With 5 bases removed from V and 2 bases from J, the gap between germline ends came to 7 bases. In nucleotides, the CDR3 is TGTGCCAGCAGCCCCCCGCCTGGGGCCAACGTCCTGACTTTC. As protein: CASSPPPGANVLTF.

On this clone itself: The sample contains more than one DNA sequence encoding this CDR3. CDR3 nucleotides: TGCGCCAGCAGCTTGGGGCAGGGAGGAGGCTACACCTTC. This sequence encodes CASSLGQGGGYTF. V usage is TRBV5-1 and J usage is TRBJ1-2; D possibly corresponds to TRBD1 (5 bases). CDR1 and CDR2 from the germline V gene are SGHRS and YFSETQ. The CDR3 is made up of 13 amino acids. V lost 0 bases to trimming and J lost 8 bases, with 11 bases between them.

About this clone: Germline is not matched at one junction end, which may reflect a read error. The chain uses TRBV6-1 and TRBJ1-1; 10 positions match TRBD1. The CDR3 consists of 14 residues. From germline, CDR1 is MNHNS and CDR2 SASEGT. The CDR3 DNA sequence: TGTGCCAGTCAAATTCCAGGGACAGGGGCTGACGCTTTCTTT. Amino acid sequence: CASQIPGTGADAFF.

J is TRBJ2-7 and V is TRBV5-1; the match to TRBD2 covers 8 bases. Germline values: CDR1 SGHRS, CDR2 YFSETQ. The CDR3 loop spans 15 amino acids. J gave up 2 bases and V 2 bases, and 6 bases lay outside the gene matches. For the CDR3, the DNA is TGCGCCAGCAGCTTCGGAGCGGGAGTTGCCTACGAGCAGTACTTC. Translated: CASSFGAGVAYEQYF.

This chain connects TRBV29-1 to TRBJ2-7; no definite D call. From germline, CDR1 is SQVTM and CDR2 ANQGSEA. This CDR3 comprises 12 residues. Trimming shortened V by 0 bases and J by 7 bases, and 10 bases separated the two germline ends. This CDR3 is CSVEEPSKEQYF. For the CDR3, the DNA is TGCAGCGTTGAAGAACCGAGCAAGGAGCAGTACTTC.

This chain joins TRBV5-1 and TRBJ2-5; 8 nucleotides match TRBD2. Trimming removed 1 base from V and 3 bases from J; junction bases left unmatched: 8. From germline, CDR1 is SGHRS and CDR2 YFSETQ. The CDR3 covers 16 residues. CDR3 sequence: CASSLSGRAREETQYF. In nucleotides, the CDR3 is TGCGCCAGCAGCTTGTCCGGGAGGGCCCGTGAAGAGACCCAGTACTTC.

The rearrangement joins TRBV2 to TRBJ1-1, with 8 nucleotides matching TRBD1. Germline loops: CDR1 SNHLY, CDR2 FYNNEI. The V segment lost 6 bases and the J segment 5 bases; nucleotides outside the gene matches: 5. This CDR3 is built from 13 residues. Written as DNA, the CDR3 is TGTGCCAGCAGCCGGACAGGGAAAACTGAAGCTTTCTTT. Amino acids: CASSRTGKTEAFF.

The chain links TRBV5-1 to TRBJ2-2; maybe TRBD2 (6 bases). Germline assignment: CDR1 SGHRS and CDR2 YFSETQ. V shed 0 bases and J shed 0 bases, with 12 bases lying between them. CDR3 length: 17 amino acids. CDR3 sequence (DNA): TGCGCCAGCAGCTTGGCCGGAGGGAGGCCGAACACCGGGGAGCTGTTTTTT. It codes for CASSLAGGRPNTGELFF.

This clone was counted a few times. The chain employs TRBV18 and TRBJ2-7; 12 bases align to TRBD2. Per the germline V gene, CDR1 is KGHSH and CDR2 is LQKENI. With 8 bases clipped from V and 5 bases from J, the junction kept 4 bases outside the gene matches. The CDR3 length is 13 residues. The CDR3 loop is CASLAGGSHEQYF. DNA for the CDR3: TGTGCCAGCCTAGCGGGAGGGTCCCACGAGCAGTACTTC.

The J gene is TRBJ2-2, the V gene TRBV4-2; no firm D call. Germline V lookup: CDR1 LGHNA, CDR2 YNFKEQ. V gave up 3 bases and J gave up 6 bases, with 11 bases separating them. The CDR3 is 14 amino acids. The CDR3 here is CASSHGFVAGELFF. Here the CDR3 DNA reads TGTGCCAGCAGCCACGGGTTCGTGGCCGGGGAGCTGTTTTTT.